These T cell receptor beta chains were read from a single sample in a study of blood T cell repertoires in COVID-19. Clones were sequenced by immunoSEQ multiplex PCR, and TCRdb holds only the in-frame ones, with some missing. The sample contains roughly 140,000 clones, around 84% of which appear only once. The specimen was peripheral blood. The source of these receptors is a woman aged 50 to 65 in a cohort sampled during active or convalescent COVID-19. The CDR3 runs from the conserved cysteine through the conserved F or W. The order of the fields is J gene, V gene, D gene, clone size, CDR3 DNA, CDR3 protein. The D gene is left open where the match is weak. Size is omitted from some rows. Given values are once, few, many or a class for expanded clones.

j_gene: TRBJ2-1
v_gene: TRBV5-6
d_gene: -
abundance: many
CDR3nt: TGTGCCAGCAGCAGAACAGCAAACTCCTACAATGAGCAGTTCTTC
CDR3aa: CASSRTANSYNEQFF

j_gene: TRBJ1-5
v_gene: TRBV15
d_gene: -
abundance: -
CDR3nt: TGTGCCACCAGCAGGCAGGACTTTGGACAGCCCCAGCATTTT
CDR3aa: CATSRQDFGQPQHF

j_gene: TRBJ2-1
v_gene: TRBV7-2
d_gene: -
abundance: -
CDR3nt: TGTGCCAGCAGCTTTGCGCGGGACAATGAGCAGTTCTTC
CDR3aa: CASSFARDNEQFF

j_gene: TRBJ2-7
v_gene: TRBV6-6
d_gene: -
abundance: -
CDR3nt: TGTGCCAGCAGTCAAATAACCTACGAGCAGTACTTC
CDR3aa: CASSQITYEQYF

j_gene: TRBJ1-6
v_gene: TRBV4-1
d_gene: -
abundance: -
CDR3nt: TGCGCCAGCAGCCAGGGCTTCAATTCACCCCTCCACTTT
CDR3aa: CASSQGFNSPLHF

j_gene: TRBJ1-5
v_gene: TRBV7-8
d_gene: -
abundance: -
CDR3nt: TGTGCCAGCAGCTTAGTGACAGGACTGCTGGTACCCCAGCATTTT
CDR3aa: CASSLVTGLLVPQHF

j_gene: TRBJ2-6
v_gene: TRBV6-9
d_gene: -
abundance: once
CDR3nt: TGTGCCAGCAGCGTGACAGGAGAAAGCTCTGGGGCCAACGTCCTGACTTTC
CDR3aa: CASSVTGESSGANVLTF

j_gene: TRBJ1-5
v_gene: TRBV19
d_gene: -
abundance: -
CDR3nt: TGTGCCAGTAGTATTACAGGATACTATAGCAATCAGCCCCAGCATTTT
CDR3aa: CASSITGYYSNQPQHF

j_gene: TRBJ1-2
v_gene: TRBV10-3
d_gene: -
abundance: -
CDR3nt: TGTGCCATCAGCACAGTGGCCCAGAGCTCGGACTATGGCTACACCTTC
CDR3aa: CAISTVAQSSDYGYTF

j_gene: TRBJ2-7
v_gene: TRBV7-2
d_gene: TRBD2
abundance: -
CDR3nt: TGTGCCAGCAGTCCCGAAGCGGGGTGGTACTACGAGCAGTACTTC
CDR3aa: CASSPEAGWYYEQYF

j_gene: TRBJ2-2
v_gene: TRBV19
d_gene: -
abundance: -
CDR3nt: TGTGCCAGTAGCCCATCACTTGCAAACACCGGGGAGCTGTTTTTT
CDR3aa: CASSPSLANTGELFF

j_gene: TRBJ1-2
v_gene: TRBV19
d_gene: -
abundance: -
CDR3nt: TGTGCCAGTAAGGAATGGGGCGTCAGGGCCGGCCTCACCTTC
CDR3aa: CASKEWGVRAGLTF

j_gene: TRBJ1-2
v_gene: TRBV28
d_gene: -
abundance: -
CDR3nt: TGTGCCAGCAGTCTGATGCCAGGGGACTATGGCTACACCTTC
CDR3aa: CASSLMPGDYGYTF

j_gene: TRBJ1-6
v_gene: TRBV6-1
d_gene: TRBD1
abundance: -
CDR3nt: TGTGCCACCGGACAGGGGAATAATTCACCCCTCCACTTT
CDR3aa: CATGQGNNSPLHF

j_gene: TRBJ1-1
v_gene: TRBV24-1
d_gene: -
abundance: -
CDR3nt: TGTGCCACCAGTGACTCCTTTGAGGGCCCGAACACTGAAGCTTTCTTT
CDR3aa: CATSDSFEGPNTEAFF

j_gene: TRBJ2-5
v_gene: TRBV7-2
d_gene: TRBD2
abundance: -
CDR3nt: TGTGCCAGCAGCTTCGGGGGGGAAGAGACCCAGTACTTC
CDR3aa: CASSFGGEETQYF

j_gene: TRBJ2-1
v_gene: TRBV6-2/TRBV6-3
d_gene: -
abundance: once
CDR3nt: TGTGCCAGCAGCCGAGCTCAATACAATGAGCAGTTCTTC
CDR3aa: CASSRAQYNEQFF

j_gene: TRBJ2-2
v_gene: TRBV19
d_gene: TRBD1
abundance: -
CDR3nt: TGTGCCAGTAGTCGACAGGGGGGCACCGGGGAGCTGTTTTTT
CDR3aa: CASSRQGGTGELFF

j_gene: TRBJ2-7
v_gene: TRBV7-9
d_gene: -
abundance: -
CDR3nt: TGTGCCAGCAGCCGACAGAAAAGCTCCTACGAGCAGTACTTC
CDR3aa: CASSRQKSSYEQYF

j_gene: TRBJ2-1
v_gene: TRBV6-5
d_gene: -
abundance: once
CDR3nt: TGTGCCAGCAGCCTCACAGTGAATGAGCAGTTCTTC
CDR3aa: CASSLTVNEQFF

j_gene: TRBJ2-3
v_gene: TRBV4-1
d_gene: -
abundance: -
CDR3nt: TGCGCCAGCAGGCGTAACCCGGGACATAGCACAGATACGCAGTATTTT
CDR3aa: CASRRNPGHSTDTQYF

j_gene: TRBJ2-1
v_gene: TRBV7-2
d_gene: -
abundance: -
CDR3nt: TGTGCCAGCAGCTTACTAGCTAGTAATTCTGATGAGCAGTTCTTC
CDR3aa: CASSLLASNSDEQFF

j_gene: TRBJ2-3
v_gene: TRBV30
d_gene: -
abundance: -
CDR3nt: TGTGCCTGGGAACGGACTAGCACAGATACGCAGTATTTT
CDR3aa: CAWERTSTDTQYF

j_gene: TRBJ1-5
v_gene: TRBV19
d_gene: -
abundance: -
CDR3nt: TGTGCCAGTAGTATCTTCAGGGATCTCAATCAGCCCCAGCATTTT
CDR3aa: CASSIFRDLNQPQHF

j_gene: TRBJ1-2
v_gene: TRBV12-3/TRBV12-4
d_gene: -
abundance: -
CDR3nt: TGTGCCAGCAGTGAGGGGGATTGGTATGGCTACACCTTC
CDR3aa: CASSEGDWYGYTF

j_gene: TRBJ2-7
v_gene: TRBV6-1
d_gene: -
abundance: -
CDR3nt: TGTGCCAGCAGTGAAGATACAGGCTACGAGCAGTACTTC
CDR3aa: CASSEDTGYEQYF

j_gene: TRBJ1-1
v_gene: TRBV14
d_gene: -
abundance: -
CDR3nt: TGTGCCAGCAGCCAGGGACTAGAAGCTTTCTTT
CDR3aa: CASSQGLEAFF

j_gene: TRBJ2-5
v_gene: TRBV7-3
d_gene: TRBD1
abundance: -
CDR3nt: TGTGCCAGCAGCTTGGGGACAGGGGTACGAGAGACCCAGTACTTC
CDR3aa: CASSLGTGVRETQYF

j_gene: TRBJ2-6
v_gene: TRBV10-3
d_gene: -
abundance: -
CDR3nt: TGTGCCTGTGTTAGCTCTGGGGCCAACGTCCTGACTTTC
CDR3aa: CACVSSGANVLTF

j_gene: TRBJ2-1
v_gene: TRBV7-6
d_gene: TRBD1
abundance: -
CDR3nt: TGTGCCAGCAGCGTAACTGGGACAGTAAATGGTGAGCAGTTCTTC
CDR3aa: CASSVTGTVNGEQFF

j_gene: TRBJ1-1
v_gene: TRBV15
d_gene: TRBD1
abundance: -
CDR3nt: TGTGCCACCAGCAGAGGGACAGGGGCGAACACTGAAGCTTTCTTT
CDR3aa: CATSRGTGANTEAFF

j_gene: TRBJ1-3
v_gene: TRBV6-5
d_gene: -
abundance: -
CDR3nt: TGTGCCAGCAGTTACGGGCGTTCTGGAAACACCATATATTTT
CDR3aa: CASSYGRSGNTIYF

j_gene: TRBJ1-1
v_gene: TRBV3-1/TRBV3-2
d_gene: -
abundance: -
CDR3nt: TGTGCCAGCAGCCAAGGCGTCGCCACTGAAGCTTTCTTT
CDR3aa: CASSQGVATEAFF

j_gene: TRBJ1-2
v_gene: TRBV6-5
d_gene: -
abundance: many
CDR3nt: TGTGCCAGCAGACGGACGGGGGAGCACTATGGCTACACCTTC
CDR3aa: CASRRTGEHYGYTF

j_gene: TRBJ2-7
v_gene: TRBV7-3
d_gene: TRBD1
abundance: few
CDR3nt: TGTGCCAGCAGCTCGTCCCGGGACAGGGGACGGTGGTACGAGCAGTACTTC
CDR3aa: CASSSSRDRGRWYEQYF

j_gene: TRBJ2-7
v_gene: TRBV5-1
d_gene: TRBD1
abundance: -
CDR3nt: TGCGCCAGCAGCGCCGGCGGACAGGGGGTCTACGAGCAGTACTTC
CDR3aa: CASSAGGQGVYEQYF